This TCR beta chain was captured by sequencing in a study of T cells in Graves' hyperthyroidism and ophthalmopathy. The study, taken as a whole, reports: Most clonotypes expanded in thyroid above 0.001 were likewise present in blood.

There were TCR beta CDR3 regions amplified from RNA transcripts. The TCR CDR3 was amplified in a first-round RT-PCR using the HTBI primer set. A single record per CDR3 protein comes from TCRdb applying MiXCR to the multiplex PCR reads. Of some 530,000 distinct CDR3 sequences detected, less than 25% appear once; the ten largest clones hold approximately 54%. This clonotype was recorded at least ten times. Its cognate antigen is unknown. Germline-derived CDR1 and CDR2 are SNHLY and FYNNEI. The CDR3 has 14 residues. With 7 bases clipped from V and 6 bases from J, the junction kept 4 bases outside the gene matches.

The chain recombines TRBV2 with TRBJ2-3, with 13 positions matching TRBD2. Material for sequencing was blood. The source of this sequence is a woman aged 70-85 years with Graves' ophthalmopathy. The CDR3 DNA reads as TGTGCCAGCAAAAGGACTAGCGGGAGTGATACGCAGTATTTT. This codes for CASKRTSGSDTQYF.